Each of the 3 T cell receptor beta chains below was sequenced from the same sample in a study of early T cells in non-severe SARS-CoV-2 infection. One entry per CDR3 protein results from TCRdb running MiXCR on the 5' RACE reads. The sample lists some 60,000 distinct CDR3 sequences; roughly 13% were seen once. Sequenced: whole blood. All receptors come from an adult who was a healthcare worker with PCR-confirmed SARS-CoV-2 infection or an uninfected control (not recorded which).

This chain uses TRBV6-2 or TRBV6-3 with TRBJ1-1; 7 bases are shared with TRBD1. Germline CDR1 reads MNHEY; CDR2 reads SVGEGT. There are 12 residues in the CDR3. J gave up 6 bases and V 5 bases, and 3 bases lay outside the gene matches. The CDR3 coding sequence is TGTGCCAGCAGTGCCGGGACAGCTGAAGCTTTCTTT. It is translated as CASSAGTAEAFF.

This clonotype was seen many times. The CDR3 is CASSLGTGREQYF. In DNA, the CDR3 is TGTGCCAGCAGCTTAGGGACAGGGCGCGAGCAGTACTTC. The chain carries TRBV7-3 and TRBJ2-7, with TRBD1 identical over 9 bases. CDR3 size: 13 residues. V shed 2 bases and J 6 bases; nucleotides not matched to a gene: 2. The V gene's germline CDR1 is SGHTA and CDR2 FQGTGA.

This clonotype was counted ten times or more. The chain is built from TRBV5-1 and TRBJ2-7; D is uncertain. CDR3 length: 12 amino acids. Germline CDR1 reads SGHRS; CDR2 reads YFSETQ. V was clipped by 3 bases and J by 4 bases, with 8 bases between them. The CDR3 DNA reads as TGCGCCAGCAGCTCAACAGAGTACGAGCAGTACTTC. It encodes CASSSTEYEQYF.